This TCR beta chain stems from a study of T-cell memory formation after mild COVID-19. Study results and limitations: Contracting clones, day 15 to 85, had balanced CD4/CD8, and later expanders favored CD4+.

TCRdb reanalysed the 5' RACE reads using MiXCR and keeps one entry per CDR3 protein. The top ten clones hold 30% to 35% of a sample with about 68,000 distinct CDR3 sequences, approximately 15% of them seen once. This CDR3 has 13 residues. V was clipped by 11 bases and J by 0 bases, with 10 bases between them. Notes on this clonotype: What it recognizes is unknown.

The rearrangement uses TRBV12-3 or TRBV12-4 and TRBJ2-2, with D unclear. The sample taken for sequencing was PBMCs or a T cell subset sorted from them (not recorded which). The receptor was isolated from an adult woman who had mild COVID-19 (a few samples of this study predate the infection). Cell type and time point are not known. The CDR3 sequence: CACDTSNTGELFF. CDR3 nucleotides: TGTGCCTGCGACACCTCGAACACCGGGGAGCTGTTTTTT.